A single T cell receptor beta chain is shown here with its context. This sample stems from a study of T cell changes during pregnancy in multiple sclerosis. CDR3 length: 14 amino acids. Per germline, CDR1 MNHEY and CDR2 SMNVEV (reference sequence). V was cut by 3 bases and J by 1 base, with 9 bases left in between. Libraries were prepared by immunoSEQ multiplex PCR; TCRdb keeps only in-frame clonotypes and omits some of them. The sample gives about 38,000 clones, about nine tenths of which show up once; under 0.4% is in the top ten. The gene calls are TRBV27 and TRBJ1-1; D remains unclear. The sample here was CD4+ T cells from peripheral blood mononuclear cells, taken in the third trimester of pregnancy. This TCR derives from a female donor in good health, enrolled as a control in a pregnancy study. The CDR3 sequence is CASSFLRQNTEAFF. The CDR3 DNA reads TGTGCCAGCAGTTTTTTGAGACAGAACACTGAAGCTTTCTTT.